Listed below are T cell receptor beta chains from one sample, sequenced in a study of identical twins. MiXCR, applied by TCRdb to the 5' RACE reads, yields one record per CDR3 protein. This table has fewer than 250,000 distinct CDR3 sequences, roughly 7% appearing once. These records were also assigned to another study, of yellow fever vaccine responses in identical twins.

The specimen sequenced was memory (CD45RO+) T cells sorted from blood. These receptors all come from a woman aged 18-29 years in good health. The CDR3 runs from the conserved cysteine through the conserved F or W.

>TRBJ2-5|TRBV10-3
CAAMPSTGHGETQYF
>TRBJ2-4|TRBV6-1
CASSDRATGNIQYF
>TRBJ2-3|TRBV2
CASSEGGTDTQYF
>TRBJ2-2|TRBV5-1
CASSLAASPIPGELFF
>TRBJ1-4|TRBV28
CASSRREKLFF
>TRBJ2-5|TRBV12-5
CASGQGTRGTQYF
>TRBJ2-7|TRBV7-2
CASSSPGLSYEQYF
>TRBJ1-1|TRBV2
CASRAQENTEAFF
>TRBJ2-2|TRBV7-8
CASSLKRLTGELFF
>TRBJ2-2|TRBV28
CASRPSGNTGELFF
>TRBJ2-2|TRBV5-6
CASSLWTANTGELFF
>TRBJ1-1|TRBV12-3/TRBV12-4
CASRQGVGEAFF
>TRBJ2-5|TRBV24-1
CATSAGTLAGLLETQYF
>TRBJ1-1|TRBV28
CASSPRGRGRGTEAFF
>TRBJ1-1|TRBV10-3
CAISDLPGAEAFF
>TRBJ2-7|TRBV5-1
CASRKTGTSGTYEQYF
>TRBJ1-1|TRBV6-5
CASSYWGTGDNTEAFF
>TRBJ2-1|TRBV3-1
CASSQGSGEQGSYNEQFF
>TRBJ2-5|TRBV15
CATSRQGLAVQETQYF
>TRBJ1-5|TRBV6-5
CASSYVRNQPQHF
>TRBJ2-1|TRBV6-1
CASSETAGGYNEQFF
>TRBJ1-1|TRBV12-3/TRBV12-4
CASPGATHEAFF
>TRBJ2-2|TRBV5-4
CASTWAVNLAGTSRGITGELFF
>TRBJ2-2|TRBV2
CASSGTGYTGELFF
>TRBJ1-1|TRBV3-1
CASSQTGTNTEAFF
>TRBJ1-2|TRBV21-1
CASSKPIETDYGYTF
>TRBJ1-4|TRBV5-1
CASSLEGRDRGVEKLFF
>TRBJ2-4|TRBV12-3/TRBV12-4
CASSLGGGKGNIQYF
>TRBJ2-1|TRBV2
CASSDPRVEQFF
>TRBJ1-5|TRBV15
CATSSADRSSGHQPQHF
>TRBJ2-7|TRBV11-3
CASSLAPSGSITKQYF
>TRBJ2-3|TRBV5-1
CASRDPGKDTQYF